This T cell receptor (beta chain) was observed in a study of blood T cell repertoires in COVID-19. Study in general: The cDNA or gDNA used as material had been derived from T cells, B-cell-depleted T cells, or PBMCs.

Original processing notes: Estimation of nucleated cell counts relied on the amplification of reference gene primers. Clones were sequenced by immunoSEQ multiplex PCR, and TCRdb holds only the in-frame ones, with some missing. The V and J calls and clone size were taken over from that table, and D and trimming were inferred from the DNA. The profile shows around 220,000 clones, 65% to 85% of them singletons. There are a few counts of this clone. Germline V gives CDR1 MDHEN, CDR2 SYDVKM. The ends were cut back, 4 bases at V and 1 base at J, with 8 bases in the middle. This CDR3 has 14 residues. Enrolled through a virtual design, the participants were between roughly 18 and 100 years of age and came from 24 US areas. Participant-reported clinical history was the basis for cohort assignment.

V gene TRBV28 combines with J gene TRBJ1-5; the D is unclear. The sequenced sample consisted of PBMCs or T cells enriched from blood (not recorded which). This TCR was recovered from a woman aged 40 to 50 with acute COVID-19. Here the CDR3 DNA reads TGTGCCAGCAGTTGGACGGGGAGCAATCAGCCCCAGCATTTT. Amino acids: CASSWTGSNQPQHF.